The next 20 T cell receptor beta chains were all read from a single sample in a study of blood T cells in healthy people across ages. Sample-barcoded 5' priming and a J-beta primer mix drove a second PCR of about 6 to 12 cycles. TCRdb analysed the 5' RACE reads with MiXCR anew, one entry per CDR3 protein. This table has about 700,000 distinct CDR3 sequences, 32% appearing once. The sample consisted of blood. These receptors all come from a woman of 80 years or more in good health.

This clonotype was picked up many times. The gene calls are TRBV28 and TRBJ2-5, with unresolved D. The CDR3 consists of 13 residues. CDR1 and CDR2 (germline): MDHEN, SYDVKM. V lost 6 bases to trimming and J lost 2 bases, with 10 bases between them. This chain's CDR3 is CASSLWAQETQYF. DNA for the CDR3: TGTGCCAGCAGCCTCTGGGCTCAAGAGACCCAGTACTTC.

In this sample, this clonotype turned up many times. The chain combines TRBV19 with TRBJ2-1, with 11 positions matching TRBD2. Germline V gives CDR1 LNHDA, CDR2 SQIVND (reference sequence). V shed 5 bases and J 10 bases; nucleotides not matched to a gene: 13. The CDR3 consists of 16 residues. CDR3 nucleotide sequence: TGTGCCAGTAGTCTGCTAGCGGGGGGCCGATTCGGAGAGCAGTTCTTC. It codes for CASSLLAGGRFGEQFF.

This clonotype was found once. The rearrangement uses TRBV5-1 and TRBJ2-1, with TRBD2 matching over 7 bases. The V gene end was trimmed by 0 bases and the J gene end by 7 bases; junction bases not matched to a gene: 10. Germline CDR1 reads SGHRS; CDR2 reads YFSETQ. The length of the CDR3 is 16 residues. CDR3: CASSLAPRLANNEQFF. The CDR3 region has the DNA TGCGCCAGCAGCTTGGCCCCGAGACTAGCTAATAATGAGCAGTTCTTC. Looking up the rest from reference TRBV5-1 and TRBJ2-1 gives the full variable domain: KAGVTQTPRYLIKTRGQQVTLSCSPISGHRSVSWYQQTPGQGLQFLFEYFSETQRNKGNFPGRFSGRQFSNSRSEMNVSTLELGDSALYLCASSLAPRLANNEQFFGPGTRLTVL.

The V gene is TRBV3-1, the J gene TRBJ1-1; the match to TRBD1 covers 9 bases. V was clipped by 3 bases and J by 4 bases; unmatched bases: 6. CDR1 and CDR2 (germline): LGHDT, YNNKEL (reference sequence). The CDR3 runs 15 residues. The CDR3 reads CASSHPTGGGTEAFF. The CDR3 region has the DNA TGTGCCAGCAGCCACCCGACAGGGGGGGGCACTGAAGCTTTCTTT.

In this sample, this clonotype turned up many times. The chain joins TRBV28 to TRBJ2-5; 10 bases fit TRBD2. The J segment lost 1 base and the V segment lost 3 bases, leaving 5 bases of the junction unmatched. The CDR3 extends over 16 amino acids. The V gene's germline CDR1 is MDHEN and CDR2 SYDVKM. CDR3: CASSLQTSGSQETQYF. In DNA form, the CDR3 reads TGTGCCAGCAGTTTGCAGACTAGCGGGTCCCAAGAGACCCAGTACTTC.

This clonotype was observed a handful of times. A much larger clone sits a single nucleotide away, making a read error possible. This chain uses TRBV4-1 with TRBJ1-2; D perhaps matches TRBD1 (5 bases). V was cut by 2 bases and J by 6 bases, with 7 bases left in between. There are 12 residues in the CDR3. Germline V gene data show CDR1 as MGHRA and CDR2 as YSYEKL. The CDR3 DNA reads TGCGCCAGCAGCCAAACAGGTCATGGCTACACCTTC. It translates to CASSQTGHGYTF.

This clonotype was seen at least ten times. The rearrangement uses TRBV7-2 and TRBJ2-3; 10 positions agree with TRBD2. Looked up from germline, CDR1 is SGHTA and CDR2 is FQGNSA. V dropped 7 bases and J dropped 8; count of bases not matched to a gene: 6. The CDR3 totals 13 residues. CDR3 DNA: TGTGCCAGCACCAACCAGCGGGGGGGTACGCAGTATTTT. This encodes CASTNQRGGTQYF.

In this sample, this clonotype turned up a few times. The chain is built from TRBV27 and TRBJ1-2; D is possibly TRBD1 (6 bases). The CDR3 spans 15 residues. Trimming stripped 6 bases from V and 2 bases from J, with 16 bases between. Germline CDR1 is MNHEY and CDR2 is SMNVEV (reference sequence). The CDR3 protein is CASRDPGHANYGYTF. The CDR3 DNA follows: TGTGCCAGCAGGGACCCGGGACACGCAAACTATGGCTACACCTTC.

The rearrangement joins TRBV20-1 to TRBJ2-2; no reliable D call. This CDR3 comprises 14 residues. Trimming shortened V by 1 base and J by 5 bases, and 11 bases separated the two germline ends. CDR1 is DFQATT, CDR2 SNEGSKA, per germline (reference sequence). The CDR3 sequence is CSARGGRQTGELFF. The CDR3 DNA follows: TGCAGTGCTAGAGGTGGAAGGCAGACCGGGGAGCTGTTTTTT.

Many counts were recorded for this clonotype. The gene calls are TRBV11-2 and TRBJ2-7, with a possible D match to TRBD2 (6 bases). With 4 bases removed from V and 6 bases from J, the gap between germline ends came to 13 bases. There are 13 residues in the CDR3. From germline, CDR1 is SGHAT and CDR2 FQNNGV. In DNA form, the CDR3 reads TGTGCCAGCAGCTCCCAGCGGGTAGGCGAGCAGTACTTC. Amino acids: CASSSQRVGEQYF.

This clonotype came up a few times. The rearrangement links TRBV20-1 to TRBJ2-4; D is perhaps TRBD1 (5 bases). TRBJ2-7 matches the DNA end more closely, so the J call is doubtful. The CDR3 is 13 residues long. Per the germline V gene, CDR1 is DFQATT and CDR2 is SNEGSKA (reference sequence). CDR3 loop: CSARRDTQGEQYF. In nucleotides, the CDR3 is TGCAGTGCTAGACGAGACACGCAGGGCGAGCAGTACTTC.

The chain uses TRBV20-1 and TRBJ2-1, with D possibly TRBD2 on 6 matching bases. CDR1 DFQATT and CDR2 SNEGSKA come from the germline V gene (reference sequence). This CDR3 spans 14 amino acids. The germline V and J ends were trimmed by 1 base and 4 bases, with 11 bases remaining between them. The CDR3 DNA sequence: TGCAGTGCTAGAGCGGGAGTAAGATACAATGAGCAGTTCTTC. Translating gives CSARAGVRYNEQFF.

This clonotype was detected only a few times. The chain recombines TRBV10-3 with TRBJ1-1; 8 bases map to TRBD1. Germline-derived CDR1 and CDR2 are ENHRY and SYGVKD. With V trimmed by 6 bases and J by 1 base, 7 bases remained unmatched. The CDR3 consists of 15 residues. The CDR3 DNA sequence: TGTGCCATCAGCGACAGGGGTATCGGGAACACTGAAGCTTTCTTT. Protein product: CAISDRGIGNTEAFF.

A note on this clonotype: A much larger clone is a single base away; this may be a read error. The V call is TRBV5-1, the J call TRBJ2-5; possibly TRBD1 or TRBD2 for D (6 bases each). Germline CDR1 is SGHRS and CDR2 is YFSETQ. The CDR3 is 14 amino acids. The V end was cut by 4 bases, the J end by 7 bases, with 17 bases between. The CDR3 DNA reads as TGCGCCAGCAGCCCGGGCAGGGGAGGAGGGACCCAGTACTTC. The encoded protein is CASSPGRGGGTQYF.

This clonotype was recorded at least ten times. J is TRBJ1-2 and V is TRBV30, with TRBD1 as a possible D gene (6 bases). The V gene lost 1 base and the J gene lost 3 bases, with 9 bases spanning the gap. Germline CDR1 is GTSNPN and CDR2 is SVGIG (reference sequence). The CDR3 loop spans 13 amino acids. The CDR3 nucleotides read TGTGCCTGGAGTGACAGGGTAGACTATGGCTACACCTTC. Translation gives CAWSDRVDYGYTF. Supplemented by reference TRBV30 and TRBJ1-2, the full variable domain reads SQTIHQWPATLVQPVGSPLSLECTVEGTSNPNLYWYRQAAGRGLQLLFYSVGIGQISSEVPQNLSASRPQDRQFILSSKKLLLSDSGFYLCAWSDRVDYGYTFGSGTRLTVV.

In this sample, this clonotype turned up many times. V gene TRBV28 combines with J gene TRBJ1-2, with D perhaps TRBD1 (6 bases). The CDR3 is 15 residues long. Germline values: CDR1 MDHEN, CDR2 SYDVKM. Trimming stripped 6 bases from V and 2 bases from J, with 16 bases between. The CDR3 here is CASSFGRGTNYGYTF. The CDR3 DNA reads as TGTGCCAGCAGCTTCGGTAGGGGGACGAACTATGGCTACACCTTC.

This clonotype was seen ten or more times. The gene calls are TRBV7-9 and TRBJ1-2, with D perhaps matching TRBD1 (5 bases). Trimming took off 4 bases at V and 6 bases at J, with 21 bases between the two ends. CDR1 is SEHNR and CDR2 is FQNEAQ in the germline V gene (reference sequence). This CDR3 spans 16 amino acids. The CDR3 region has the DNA TGTGCCAGCAGCTCATACGTATCCTTCGCACAGGATGGCTACACCTTC. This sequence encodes CASSSYVSFAQDGYTF.

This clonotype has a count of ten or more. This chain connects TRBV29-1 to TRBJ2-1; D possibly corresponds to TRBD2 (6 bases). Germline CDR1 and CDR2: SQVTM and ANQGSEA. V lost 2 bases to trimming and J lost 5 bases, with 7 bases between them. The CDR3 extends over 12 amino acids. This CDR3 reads CSVERGNNEQFF. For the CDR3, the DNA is TGCAGCGTTGAACGGGGGAACAATGAGCAGTTCTTC.

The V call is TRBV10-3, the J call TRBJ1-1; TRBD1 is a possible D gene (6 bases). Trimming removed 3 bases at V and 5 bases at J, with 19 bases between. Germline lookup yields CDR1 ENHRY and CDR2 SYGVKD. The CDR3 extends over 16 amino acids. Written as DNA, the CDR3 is TGTGCCATCAGTGATTCCGGAGGGGGGAGAGAGACTGAAGCTTTCTTT. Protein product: CAISDSGGGRETEAFF.

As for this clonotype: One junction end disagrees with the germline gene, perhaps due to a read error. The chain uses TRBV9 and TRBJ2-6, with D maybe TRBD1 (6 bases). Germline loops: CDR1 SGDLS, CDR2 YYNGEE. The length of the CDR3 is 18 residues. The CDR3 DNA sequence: TGTGCCAGCAGCGCTATGACAGGTCGGACCCCTGGGGCCAACGTCCGGACTTTC. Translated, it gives CASSAMTGRTPGANVRTF. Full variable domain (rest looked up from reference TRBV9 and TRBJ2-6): DSGVTQTPKHLITATGQRVTLRCSPRSGDLSVYWYQQSLDQGLQFLIQYYNGEERAKGNILERFSAQQFPDLHSELNLSSLELGDSALYFCASSAMTGRTPGANVRTFGAGSRLTVL.